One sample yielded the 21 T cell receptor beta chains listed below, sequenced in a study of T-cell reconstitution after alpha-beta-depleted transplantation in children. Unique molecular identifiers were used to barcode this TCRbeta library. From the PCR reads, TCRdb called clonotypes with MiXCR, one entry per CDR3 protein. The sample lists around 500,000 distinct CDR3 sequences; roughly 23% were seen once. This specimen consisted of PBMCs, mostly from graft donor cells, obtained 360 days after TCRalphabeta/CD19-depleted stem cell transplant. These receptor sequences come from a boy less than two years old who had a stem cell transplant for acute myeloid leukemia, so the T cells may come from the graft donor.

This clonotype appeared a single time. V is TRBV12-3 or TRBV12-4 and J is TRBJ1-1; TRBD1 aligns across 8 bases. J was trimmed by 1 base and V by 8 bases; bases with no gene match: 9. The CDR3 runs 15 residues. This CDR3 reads CASSDPDRANTEAFF. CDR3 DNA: TGTGCCAGCTCGGACCCGGACAGGGCGAACACTGAAGCTTTCTTT.

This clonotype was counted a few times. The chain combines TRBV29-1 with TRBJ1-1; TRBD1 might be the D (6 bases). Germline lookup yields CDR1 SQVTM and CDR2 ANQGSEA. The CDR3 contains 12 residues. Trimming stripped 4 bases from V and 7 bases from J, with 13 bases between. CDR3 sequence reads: CSVVSGVNEAFF. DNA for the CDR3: TGCAGCGTTGTTTCAGGGGTGAATGAAGCTTTCTTT.

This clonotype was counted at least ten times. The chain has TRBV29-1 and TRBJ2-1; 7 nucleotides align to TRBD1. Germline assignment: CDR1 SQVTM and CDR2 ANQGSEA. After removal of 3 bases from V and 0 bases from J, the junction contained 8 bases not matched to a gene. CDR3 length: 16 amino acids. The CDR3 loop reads CSVEARDRASYNEQFF. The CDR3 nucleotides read TGCAGCGTTGAGGCCCGTGACAGGGCCTCCTACAATGAGCAGTTCTTC.

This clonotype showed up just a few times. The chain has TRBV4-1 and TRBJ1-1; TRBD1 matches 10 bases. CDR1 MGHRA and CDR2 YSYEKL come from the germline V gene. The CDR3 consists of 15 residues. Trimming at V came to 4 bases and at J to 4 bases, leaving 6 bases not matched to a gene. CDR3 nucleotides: TGCGCCAGCAGCCCCAGGGACAGGGGCGTCACTGAAGCTTTCTTT. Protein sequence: CASSPRDRGVTEAFF.

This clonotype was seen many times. The CDR3 region has the DNA TGTGCCAGCAGTTACTCAAGCGGGAGCCCCTACGAGCAGTACTTC. Amino acids: CASSYSSGSPYEQYF. The chain has TRBV6-2 or TRBV6-3 and TRBJ2-7; TRBD2 matches 8 bases. Germline V gene lookup returns CDR1 MNHEY and CDR2 SVGEGT. This CDR3 is built from 15 residues. With V trimmed by 0 bases and J by 2 bases, 3 bases remained unmatched.

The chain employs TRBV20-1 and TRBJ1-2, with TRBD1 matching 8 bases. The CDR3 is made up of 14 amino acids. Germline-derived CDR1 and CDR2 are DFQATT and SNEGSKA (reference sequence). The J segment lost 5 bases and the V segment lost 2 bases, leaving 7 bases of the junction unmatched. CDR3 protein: CSARPTHRGYGYTF. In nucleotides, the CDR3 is TGCAGTGCTAGACCCACACACAGGGGGTATGGCTACACCTTC.

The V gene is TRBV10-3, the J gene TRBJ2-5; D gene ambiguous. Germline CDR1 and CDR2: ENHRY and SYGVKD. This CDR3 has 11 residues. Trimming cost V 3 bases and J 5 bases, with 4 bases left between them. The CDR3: CAISDAETQYF. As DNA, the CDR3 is TGTGCCATCAGTGATGCGGAGACCCAGTACTTC.

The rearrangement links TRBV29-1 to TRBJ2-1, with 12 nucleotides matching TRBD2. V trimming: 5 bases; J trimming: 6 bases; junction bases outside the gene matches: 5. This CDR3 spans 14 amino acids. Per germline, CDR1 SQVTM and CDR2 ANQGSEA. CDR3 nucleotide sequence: TGCAGCGTTCTAGCGGGGGGGCCAGGCAATGAGCAGTTCTTC. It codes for CSVLAGGPGNEQFF.

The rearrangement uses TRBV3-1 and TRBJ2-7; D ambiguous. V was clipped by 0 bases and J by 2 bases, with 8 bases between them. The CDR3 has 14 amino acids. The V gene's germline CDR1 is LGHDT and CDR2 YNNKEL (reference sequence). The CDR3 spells CASSQENPPYEQYF. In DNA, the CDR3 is TGTGCCAGCAGCCAAGAAAACCCTCCCTACGAGCAGTACTTC.

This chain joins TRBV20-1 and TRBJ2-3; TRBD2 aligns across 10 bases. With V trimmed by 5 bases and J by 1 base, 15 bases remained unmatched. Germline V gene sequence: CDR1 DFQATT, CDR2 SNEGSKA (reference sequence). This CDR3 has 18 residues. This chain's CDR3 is CSAAIGLAGASGTDTQYF. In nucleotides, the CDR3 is TGCAGTGCTGCCATCGGGCTAGCGGGGGCCAGTGGCACAGATACGCAGTATTTT.

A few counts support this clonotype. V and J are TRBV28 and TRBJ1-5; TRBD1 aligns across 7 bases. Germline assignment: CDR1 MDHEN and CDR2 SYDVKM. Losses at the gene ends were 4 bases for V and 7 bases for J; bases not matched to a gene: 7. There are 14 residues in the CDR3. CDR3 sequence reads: CASSSTGKGQPQHF. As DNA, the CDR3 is TGTGCCAGCAGTTCGACAGGGAAGGGACAGCCCCAGCATTTT.

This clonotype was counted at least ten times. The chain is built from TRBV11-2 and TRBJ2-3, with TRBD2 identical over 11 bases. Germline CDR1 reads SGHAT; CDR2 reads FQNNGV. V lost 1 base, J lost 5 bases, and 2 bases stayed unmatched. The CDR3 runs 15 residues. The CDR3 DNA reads TGTGCCAGCAGCTTAGTCCTAGCGGGGGGAGATACGCAGTATTTT. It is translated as CASSLVLAGGDTQYF.

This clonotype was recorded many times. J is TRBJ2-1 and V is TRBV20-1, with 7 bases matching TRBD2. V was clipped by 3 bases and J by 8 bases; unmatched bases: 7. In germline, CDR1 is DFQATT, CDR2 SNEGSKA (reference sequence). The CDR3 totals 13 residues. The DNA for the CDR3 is TGCAGTGCTAGGGGGGTTCTAGCGGATGAGCAGTTCTTC. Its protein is CSARGVLADEQFF.

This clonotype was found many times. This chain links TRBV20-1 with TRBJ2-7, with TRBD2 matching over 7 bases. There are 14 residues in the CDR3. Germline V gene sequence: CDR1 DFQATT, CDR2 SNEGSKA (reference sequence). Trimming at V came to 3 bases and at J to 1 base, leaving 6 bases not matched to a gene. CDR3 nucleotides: TGCAGTGCTAGTATGGCTAGCGGTTCCTACGAGCAGTACTTC. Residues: CSASMASGSYEQYF.

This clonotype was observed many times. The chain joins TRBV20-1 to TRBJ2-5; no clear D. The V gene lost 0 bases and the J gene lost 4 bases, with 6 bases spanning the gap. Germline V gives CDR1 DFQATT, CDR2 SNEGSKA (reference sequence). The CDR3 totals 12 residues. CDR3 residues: CSARELRETQYF. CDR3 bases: TGCAGTGCTAGAGAACTCAGAGAGACCCAGTACTTC.

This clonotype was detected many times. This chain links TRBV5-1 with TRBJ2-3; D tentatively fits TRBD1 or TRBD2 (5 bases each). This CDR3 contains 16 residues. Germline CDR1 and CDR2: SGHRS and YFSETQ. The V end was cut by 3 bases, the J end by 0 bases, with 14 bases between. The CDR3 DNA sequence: TGCGCCAGCAGCTATGTCGGGGCCTCTAGCACAGATACGCAGTATTTT. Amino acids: CASSYVGASSTDTQYF.

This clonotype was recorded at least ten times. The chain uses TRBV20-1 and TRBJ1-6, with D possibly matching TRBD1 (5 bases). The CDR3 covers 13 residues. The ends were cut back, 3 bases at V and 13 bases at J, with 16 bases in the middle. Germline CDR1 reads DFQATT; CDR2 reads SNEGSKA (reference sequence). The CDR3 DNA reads TGCAGTGCTAGGAATAGGGACCTTGATCCCCTCCACTTT. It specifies CSARNRDLDPLHF.

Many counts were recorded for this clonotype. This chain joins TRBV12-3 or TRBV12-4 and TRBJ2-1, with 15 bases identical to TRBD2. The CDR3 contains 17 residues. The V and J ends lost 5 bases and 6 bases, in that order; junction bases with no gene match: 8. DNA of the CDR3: TGTGCCAGCAGTGGACTAGCGGGGGGGTCCTCTTCCAATGAGCAGTTCTTC. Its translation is CASSGLAGGSSSNEQFF.

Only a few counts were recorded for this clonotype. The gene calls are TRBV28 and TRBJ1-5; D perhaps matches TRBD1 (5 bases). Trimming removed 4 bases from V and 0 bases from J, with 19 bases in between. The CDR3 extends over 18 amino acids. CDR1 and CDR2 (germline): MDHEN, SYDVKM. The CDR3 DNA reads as TGTGCCAGCAGTTCCCAAACGGCGACAGCCGATAGCAATCAGCCCCAGCATTTT. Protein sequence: CASSSQTATADSNQPQHF.

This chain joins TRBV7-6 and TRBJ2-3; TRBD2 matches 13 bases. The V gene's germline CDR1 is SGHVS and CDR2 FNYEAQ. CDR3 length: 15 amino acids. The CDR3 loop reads CVPGTSGTFTDTQYF. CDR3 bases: TGTGTCCCAGGGACTAGCGGGACCTTCACAGATACGCAGTATTTT.

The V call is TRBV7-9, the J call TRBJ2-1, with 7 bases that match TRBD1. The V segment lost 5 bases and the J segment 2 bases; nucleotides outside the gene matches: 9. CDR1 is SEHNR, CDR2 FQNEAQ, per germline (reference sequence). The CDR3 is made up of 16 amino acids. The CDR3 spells CASSRLGQGAYNEQFF. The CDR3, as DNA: TGTGCCAGCAGCCGTTTAGGGCAGGGGGCCTACAATGAGCAGTTCTTC.